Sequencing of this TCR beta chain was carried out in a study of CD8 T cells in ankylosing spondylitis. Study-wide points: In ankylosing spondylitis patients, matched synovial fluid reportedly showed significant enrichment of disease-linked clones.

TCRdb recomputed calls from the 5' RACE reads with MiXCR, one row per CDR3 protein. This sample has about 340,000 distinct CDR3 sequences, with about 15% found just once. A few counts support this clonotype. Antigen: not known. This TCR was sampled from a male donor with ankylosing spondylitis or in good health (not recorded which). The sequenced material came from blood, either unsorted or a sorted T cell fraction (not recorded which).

The CDR3 is CASSLRLAGGLQETQYF. The CDR3 coding sequence is TGTGCCAGCAGTCTCCGACTAGCGGGAGGCCTCCAAGAGACCCAGTACTTC. This chain joins TRBV12-3 or TRBV12-4 and TRBJ2-5; 13 bases fit TRBD2. CDR3 size: 17 residues. V dropped 5 bases and J dropped 1; count of bases not matched to a gene: 7.